The rows below give T cell receptor beta chains drawn from one sample of a study of T cells after yellow fever vaccination. MiXCR, run by TCRdb on the 5' RACE reads, gives a single entry per CDR3 protein. The sample has hundreds of thousands of distinct CDR3 sequences; under 20% are singletons. The source material was PBMCs, sampled before the yellow fever booster vaccination. These receptors were obtained from a man aged 18 to 30 who received the YFV17D yellow fever vaccine. The CDR3 runs from the conserved cysteine through the conserved F or W. D genes are given only for firm matches. Clone sizes are given selectively: once, few, many, or a class where the clone is expanded.

j_gene | abundance | d_gene | v_gene | CDR3aa | CDR3nt
TRBJ2-1 | few | TRBD2 | TRBV7-7 | CASSQGLAVLNEQFF | TGTGCTAGCAGTCAAGGACTAGCGGTACTAAATGAGCAGTTCTTC
TRBJ2-5 | . | . | TRBV27 | CASSPRAQQETQYF | TGTGCCAGCAGTCCCCGAGCTCAGCAAGAGACCCAGTACTTC
TRBJ1-1 | . | TRBD1 | TRBV4-2 | CASSHRTGARNTEAFF | TGTGCCAGCAGCCATCGGACAGGGGCTCGGAACACTGAAGCTTTCTTT
TRBJ1-5 | . | TRBD1 | TRBV5-1 | CASSFRGGSNQPQHF | TGCGCCAGCAGCTTCAGGGGGGGAAGCAATCAGCCCCAGCATTTT
TRBJ1-4 | few | . | TRBV20-1 | CSARGAAATNEKLFF | TGCAGTGCTAGAGGGGCAGCTGCAACTAATGAAAAACTGTTTTTT
TRBJ2-5 | few | . | TRBV10-3 | CAISRATLQETQYF | TGTGCCATCAGCAGGGCGACCCTACAAGAGACCCAGTACTTC
TRBJ1-2 | few | . | TRBV20-1 | CSARDVKGLNYGYTF | TGCAGTGCTAGAGATGTAAAGGGGTTAAACTATGGCTACACCTTC
TRBJ2-1 | . | . | TRBV5-1 | CASSLSSMAKRDNEQFF | TGCGCCAGCAGCTTGTCGTCCATGGCTAAGCGCGACAATGAGCAGTTCTTC
TRBJ2-1 | . | TRBD2 | TRBV5-1 | CASSPLTSGGGNEQFF | TGCGCCAGCAGCCCCCTGACTAGCGGGGGGGGGAATGAGCAGTTCTTC
TRBJ2-4 | . | . | TRBV7-2 | CASSSPVLAKNIQYF | TGTGCCAGCAGCTCCCCCGTACTAGCCAAAAACATTCAGTACTTC
TRBJ1-6 | . | TRBD1 | TRBV11-1 | CASSLRQGAYNSPLHF | TGTGCCAGCAGCCTGAGACAGGGCGCCTATAATTCACCCCTCCACTTT
TRBJ2-5 | . | . | TRBV24-1 | CATSDIRTPETQYF | TGTGCCACCAGTGATATCCGGACTCCAGAGACCCAGTACTTC
TRBJ2-1 | many | . | TRBV5-5 | CASSWVGKDNEQFF | TGTGCCAGCAGCTGGGTCGGGAAAGACAATGAGCAGTTCTTC
TRBJ1-1 | . | . | TRBV5-1 | CASSLVGGPVTEAFF | TGCGCCAGCAGCTTGGTTGGGGGCCCCGTCACTGAAGCTTTCTTT
TRBJ1-6 | . | . | TRBV2 | CASSPTGRSPLHF | TGTGCCAGCAGCCCCACAGGGCGCTCACCCCTCCACTTT
TRBJ2-7 | . | TRBD1 | TRBV29-1 | CSVAGQGSSEQYF | TGCAGCGTAGCCGGACAGGGTTCCTCCGAGCAGTACTTC
TRBJ2-3 | . | . | TRBV7-2 | CASSLDTGTDTQYF | TGTGCCAGCAGCTTAGATACGGGCACAGATACGCAGTATTTT
TRBJ1-5 | . | . | TRBV9 | CASSRGALGPQHF | TGTGCCAGCAGCAGGGGGGCCCTTGGGCCCCAGCATTTT
TRBJ1-4 | few | TRBD1 | TRBV15 | CATSRDRGTDRNEKLFF | TGTGCCACCAGCAGAGATCGGGGGACAGACCGTAATGAAAAACTGTTTTTT
TRBJ1-1 | few | . | TRBV11-2 | CAPPGEGKNEAFF | TGTGCCCCCCCCGGGGAGGGGAAGAATGAAGCTTTCTTT
TRBJ2-3 | few | TRBD2 | TRBV7-2 | CASSPGGAGLTDTQYF | TGTGCCAGCAGCCCCGGGGGGGCAGGGCTCACAGATACGCAGTATTTT
TRBJ1-2 | few | . | TRBV7-8 | CASSLVRVGGYTF | TGTGCCAGCAGCTTGGTCAGGGTAGGAGGCTACACCTTC
TRBJ1-5 | few | . | TRBV3-1 | CASSRTYSNQPQHF | TGTGCCAGCAGCCGGACTTATAGCAATCAGCCCCAGCATTTT
TRBJ1-1 | . | . | TRBV12-3/TRBV12-4 | CASRGMGFTEAFF | TGTGCCAGCAGGGGAATGGGGTTCACTGAAGCTTTCTTT
TRBJ2-7 | few | . | TRBV4-1 | CASSQEARPEVEQYF | TGCGCCAGCAGCCAGGAAGCTAGGCCCGAGGTCGAGCAGTACTTC
TRBJ2-5 | . | . | TRBV12-3/TRBV12-4 | CASSPHESGETQYF | TGTGCCAGCAGTCCCCACGAGAGCGGAGAGACCCAGTACTTC
TRBJ2-7 | few | . | TRBV5-1 | CASSLYSHSYYEQYF | TGCGCCAGCAGCTTGTATTCCCATAGCTACTACGAGCAGTACTTC
TRBJ1-5 | few | . | TRBV2 | CASSYKATGSPQHF | TGTGCCAGCAGTTACAAGGCCACGGGATCACCCCAGCATTTT
TRBJ1-1 | . | TRBD1 | TRBV29-1 | CSVPGTGGTEAFF | TGCAGCGTCCCAGGGACAGGGGGCACTGAAGCTTTCTTT
TRBJ1-6 | . | TRBD1 | TRBV6-5 | CASSPRQGWNSPLHF | TGTGCCAGCAGCCCCCGACAGGGGTGGAATTCACCCCTCCACTTT
TRBJ1-2 | . | . | TRBV6-4 | CASIEIGYTF | TGTGCCAGCATAGAAATCGGCTACACCTTC
TRBJ2-1 | few | . | TRBV10-2 | CASIRGGNEQFF | TGCGCCAGCATCAGGGGGGGCAATGAGCAGTTCTTC
TRBJ1-6 | few | . | TRBV4-2 | CASSQEYLSVSPLHF | TGTGCCAGCAGCCAAGAATATCTTAGTGTGTCACCCCTCCACTTT
TRBJ2-3 | once | . | TRBV3-1 | CASSQFRTGTTQYF | TGTGCCAGCAGCCAGTTTCGGACTGGGACTACGCAGTATTTT
TRBJ2-5 | many | . | TRBV12-3/TRBV12-4 | CASTRRETQYF | TGTGCCAGCACCCGTCGCGAGACCCAGTACTTC
TRBJ2-3 | . | TRBD2 | TRBV19 | CASSIGLADTQYF | TGTGCCAGTAGTATCGGACTAGCAGATACGCAGTATTTT
TRBJ2-1 | few | TRBD1 | TRBV11-2 | CASRYRGDEQFF | TGTGCCAGCAGATACAGGGGGGATGAGCAGTTCTTC
TRBJ1-1 | . | . | TRBV5-5 | CASRLNSGTEAFF | TGTGCCAGCAGATTGAACTCCGGCACTGAAGCTTTCTTT
TRBJ2-5 | few | . | TRBV28 | CASTYNSETQYF | TGTGCCAGCACCTACAATTCGGAGACCCAGTACTTC
TRBJ1-2 | . | TRBD1 | TRBV7-9 | CASSVLGQGIRGYTF | TGTGCCAGCAGCGTTCTGGGACAGGGGATCCGTGGCTACACCTTC
TRBJ2-1 | many | . | TRBV20-1 | CSAYSTGITSYNEQFF | TGCAGTGCCTATTCCACAGGGATCACCAGCTACAATGAGCAGTTCTTC
TRBJ2-5 | many | TRBD2 | TRBV20-1 | CSASSTSGAQETQYF | TGCAGTGCTAGTTCCACTAGCGGGGCCCAAGAGACCCAGTACTTC
TRBJ2-3 | . | . | TRBV7-9 | CASSFPENFRQELSTDTQYF | TGTGCCAGCAGCTTCCCGGAGAATTTCCGTCAGGAACTAAGCACAGATACGCAGTATTTT
TRBJ1-1 | few | TRBD1 | TRBV11-2 | CASSNTRTGSTEAFF | TGTGCCAGCAGCAACACCCGGACAGGATCCACTGAAGCTTTCTTT
TRBJ2-1 | . | TRBD2 | TRBV4-3 | CASSPTPSGGVDEQFF | TGCGCCAGCAGCCCTACCCCCAGCGGGGGGGTTGATGAGCAGTTCTTC
TRBJ2-4 | . | . | TRBV9 | CASSGDGQRHIQYF | TGTGCCAGCAGCGGCGATGGACAGAGGCACATTCAGTACTTC
TRBJ2-1 | many | . | TRBV6-5 | CASSYSGDEQFF | TGTGCCAGCAGTTACTCCGGGGATGAGCAGTTCTTC